This TCR beta chain was retrieved from a study of blood T cell repertoires in COVID-19 (TCRdb year 2020). General notes on the study: Collaborator samples came from the United States, Italy and Spain and covered acute and convalescent phases of COVID-19. Deeply sampled blood TCRbeta repertoires from subjects exposed to, actively infected with, or recovered from COVID-19 were included in the dataset. The sample metadata nearly always contained a de-identified subject ID, COVID-19 status, age in years and sex. The samples were drawn from the first 160 participants of the ongoing ImmuneRACE study and from 950 to 1,500 subjects provided by 6 global collaborators. The material from the prospective study consisted of cDNA or gDNA derived from T cells, B-cell-depleted T cells, or PBMCs. Where available, HLA class I and class II types were obtained from metadata supplied by the sample provider rather than from assay-based typing. The repertoires were made available in a free public database intended to serve as a resource for research on the immune response to SARS-CoV-2. What the work shows at the level of the full study, not this receptor alone: The amount of clinical and demographic metadata varied by source and participant and was provided uncurated.

TCRbeta CDR3 regions were amplified from genomic DNA by means of the immunoSEQ Assay, a bias-controlled multiplex PCR. Turning to the authors' computational methods: Nucleated cell counts per sample were estimated from amplification of reference gene primers within the assay. To quantify the absolute abundance of each unique TCRbeta CDR3 rearrangement, sequence reads were collapsed and filtered. For each sample, productive Simpson clonality was calculated as the square root of Simpson's diversity index over productive rearrangements. TCRdb limited this immuneACCESS table to in-frame rearrangements with V and J called. A share of clones is missing; checked studies link under half to unresolved V genes, and the rest is unexplained. D and trimming were read from the DNA, whereas the V and J calls and clone size are those reported in that table. The sample table records approximately 100,000 clones; around 80% of these occur just once. In total, the top ten clones hold around 4.2% of the sample.

Collaborating institutions collected whole blood in K2EDTA tubes following their own protocols. For TCRbeta analysis, collaborator samples were shipped as frozen whole blood, as isolated PBMCs, or as DNA extracted from either sample type. V was cut back by 6 bases and J by 4 bases, leaving a gap of 28 bases between them. Including cysteine and phenylalanine, the CDR3 has 19 amino acids. The DNA shown is the 57-base CDR3, in frame from base 1. For CDR1 and CDR2, the germline V gene (reference sequence) lists MNHEY and SMNVEV. This clone was observed a single time. Its antigen target is currently unknown. Base qualities are not at hand, and no much larger clone is one base apart.

Here the chain combines TRBV27 and TRBJ2-1, with a tentative D gene TRBD2 over 5 matching bases. The specimen was peripheral blood. This sequence originates from a human donor in a cohort sampled during active or convalescent COVID-19. The CDR3 region: CASRGTQTLLNTGYNEQFF. The nucleotide sequence reads TGTGCCAGCAGAGGAACACAGACTCTCCTTAATACGGGGTACAATGAGCAGTTCTTC.